This T cell receptor (beta chain) was profiled in a study of response to subunit inactivated influenza vaccine. Whole-study findings and limits: The authors offered the suggestion that each seasonal influenza vaccination recruits few new T cells.

One entry per CDR3 protein, called by TCRdb with MiXCR from the RT-PCR reads. The table lists about 500,000 distinct CDR3 sequences, around 7.7% of them singletons, with under 15% in the top ten. This clonotype appeared many times. Its antigen is unidentified. This clonotype was obtained from a man aged 45 to 70 who received an inactivated influenza vaccine. The material was PBMCs from blood, obtained around 25 months after vaccination.

The CDR3 loop reads CASSSKRQGSDGELFF. CDR3 nucleotide sequence: TGTGCCAGCAGCTCGAAACGACAGGGGTCGGACGGGGAGCTGTTTTTT. The chain has TRBV5-6 and TRBJ2-2; 8 bases align to TRBD1. CDR1 and CDR2 (germline): SGHDT, YYEEEE. V was clipped by 3 bases and J by 7 bases; unmatched bases: 11. The CDR3 loop spans 16 amino acids.